This is a list of T cell receptor beta chains from one sample in a study of blood T cell repertoires in COVID-19. Only in-frame clones appear in the TCRdb table, and some are missing; sequencing was by immunoSEQ multiplex PCR. The sample gives 65,000 to 80,000 clones, 85% to 90% of which show up once; around a sixth is in the top ten. Sequences were obtained from peripheral blood. These TCRs come from an elderly man in a cohort sampled during active COVID-19. CDR3s include the opening cysteine and the closing phenylalanine or tryptophan. D genes are given only for firm matches. Expanded clones are given a class, and other clones once, few, many or no size at all.

d_call,cdr3_length,v_call,clone_size,j_call,cdr3_nt,cdr3_aa
.,14,TRBV5-1,.,TRBJ2-1,TGCGCCAGCAGCTCCGACACGTCCTACAATGAGCAGTTCTTC,CASSSDTSYNEQFF
TRBD2,16,TRBV27,.,TRBJ2-1,TGTGCCAGCAGTTTATCGGGACTAGGAGTCGGGAATGAGCAGTTCTTC,CASSLSGLGVGNEQFF
TRBD1,14,TRBV28,few,TRBJ2-1,TGTGCCAGCAGCCGCCGGGACAGGGCGAATGAGCAGTTCTTC,CASSRRDRANEQFF
TRBD2,14,TRBV5-1,once,TRBJ2-1,TGCGCCAGCAGCCCTGGACTAGCGGGGGGTGAGCAGTTCTTC,CASSPGLAGGEQFF
TRBD2,14,TRBV18,.,TRBJ2-2,TGTGCCAGCCCTCGGGGGGGCAACACCGGGGAGCTGTTTTTT,CASPRGGNTGELFF
TRBD1,14,TRBV11-2,.,TRBJ1-1,TGTGCCAGCAGCTTAGGAGGGGGCCGAACTGAAGCTTTCTTT,CASSLGGGRTEAFF
TRBD1,14,TRBV29-1,.,TRBJ2-7,TGCAGCGTTGTAATAGGGCAGGGGGCCTACGAGCAGTACTTC,CSVVIGQGAYEQYF
TRBD1,13,TRBV28,.,TRBJ1-2,TGTGCCAGCAGGACCGGACAGGGCTATGGCTACACCTTC,CASRTGQGYGYTF
.,13,TRBV3-1/TRBV3-2,few,TRBJ2-3,TGTGCCAGCAGCCAAGATTCAAGCGATACGCAGTATTTT,CASSQDSSDTQYF
TRBD2,15,TRBV7-2,.,TRBJ2-5,TGTGCCAGCAGCTTCCTGGGACTAGCGAAAGAGACCCAGTACTTC,CASSFLGLAKETQYF
.,16,TRBV10-1,.,TRBJ1-1,TGCGCCAGCAGTGAGATGGCAGGCCGGGGAAACACTGAAGCTTTCTTT,CASSEMAGRGNTEAFF
.,13,TRBV19,.,TRBJ2-7,TGTGCCAGTAGTATAGGTCAGGCCTACGAGCAGTACTTC,CASSIGQAYEQYF
TRBD2,16,TRBV7-2,.,TRBJ2-1,TGTGCCAGCAGTCTAGTAGCGGGGGCGATCTACAATGAGCAGTTCTTC,CASSLVAGAIYNEQFF
TRBD1,15,TRBV5-1,.,TRBJ1-2,TGCGCCAGCAGCTCGGGTGGGACAGCAGGCTATGGCTACACCTTC,CASSSGGTAGYGYTF
.,13,TRBV19,.,TRBJ1-2,TGTGCCAGTAGTATATCAGGGGTCGATGGCTACACCTTC,CASSISGVDGYTF
TRBD2,15,TRBV18,.,TRBJ2-1,TGTGCCAGCTCACTTCTCGCGGGGGTCTACAATGAGCAGTTCTTC,CASSLLAGVYNEQFF
.,14,TRBV4-1,.,TRBJ1-5,TGCGCCAGCAGCCAAGACAGGGTTCCGGGGCCCCAGCATTTT,CASSQDRVPGPQHF
TRBD1,16,TRBV2,once,TRBJ2-5,TGTGCCAGCAGTCCCTCCGGGGCAGGGGGCGCAGAGACCCAGTACTTC,CASSPSGAGGAETQYF
TRBD1,13,TRBV29-1,.,TRBJ1-1,TGCAGCGAACGACAGGGATTGAACACTGAAGCTTTCTTT,CSERQGLNTEAFF
.,16,TRBV19,.,TRBJ1-1,TGTGCCAGTAGTCCCCGGCCCGGAGGGATAAACACTGAAGCTTTCTTT,CASSPRPGGINTEAFF
.,14,TRBV19,.,TRBJ2-5,TGTGCCAGTAGTGGGACACCGGTACAAGAGACCCAGTACTTC,CASSGTPVQETQYF
TRBD1,14,TRBV5-1,.,TRBJ2-7,TGCGCCAGCAGCTCCAGGGACAGGGTCGGCGAGCAGTACTTC,CASSSRDRVGEQYF
.,15,TRBV5-6,once,TRBJ1-5,TGTGCCAGCAGCTTGGGTGCGGGCGGCAATCAGCCCCAGCATTTT,CASSLGAGGNQPQHF
.,16,TRBV27,.,TRBJ1-6,TGTGCCAGCAGTCCTCAGACAGGTTCATGGAATTCACCCCTCCACTTT,CASSPQTGSWNSPLHF
.,15,TRBV4-2,.,TRBJ2-5,TGTGCCAGCAGCCCCCCAGGAGGGCAGCAAGAGACCCAGTACTTC,CASSPPGGQQETQYF
.,14,TRBV5-1,.,TRBJ1-1,TGCGCCAGCAGCTGGAGGGGCCGGAACACTGAAGCTTTCTTT,CASSWRGRNTEAFF